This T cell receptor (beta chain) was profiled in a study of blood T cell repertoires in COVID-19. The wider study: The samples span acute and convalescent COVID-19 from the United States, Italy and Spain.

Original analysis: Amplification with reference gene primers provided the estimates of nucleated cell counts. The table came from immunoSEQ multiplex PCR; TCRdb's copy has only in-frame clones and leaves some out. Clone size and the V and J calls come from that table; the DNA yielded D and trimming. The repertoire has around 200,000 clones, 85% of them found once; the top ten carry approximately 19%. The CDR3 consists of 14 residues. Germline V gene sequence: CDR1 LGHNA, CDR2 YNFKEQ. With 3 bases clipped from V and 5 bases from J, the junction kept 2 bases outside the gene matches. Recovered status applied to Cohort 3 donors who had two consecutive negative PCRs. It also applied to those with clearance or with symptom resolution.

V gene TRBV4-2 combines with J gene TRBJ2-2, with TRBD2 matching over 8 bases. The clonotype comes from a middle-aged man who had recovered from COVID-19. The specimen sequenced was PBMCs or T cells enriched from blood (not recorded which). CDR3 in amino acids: CASSQGLDTGELFF. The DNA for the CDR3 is TGTGCCAGCAGCCAGGGACTAGATACCGGGGAGCTGTTTTTT.